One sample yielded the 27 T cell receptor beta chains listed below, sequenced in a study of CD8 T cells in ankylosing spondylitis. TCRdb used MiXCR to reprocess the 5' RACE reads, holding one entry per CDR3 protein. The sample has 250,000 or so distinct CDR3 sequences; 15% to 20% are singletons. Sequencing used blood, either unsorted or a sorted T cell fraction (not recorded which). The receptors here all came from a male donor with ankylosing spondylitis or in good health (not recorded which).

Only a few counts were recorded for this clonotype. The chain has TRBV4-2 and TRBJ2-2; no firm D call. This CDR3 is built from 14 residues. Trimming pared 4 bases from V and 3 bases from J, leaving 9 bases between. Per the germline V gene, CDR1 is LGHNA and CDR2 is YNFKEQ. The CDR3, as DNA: TGTGCCAGCAGCCCCGGGTCCCACACCGGGGAGCTGTTTTTT. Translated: CASSPGSHTGELFF.

CDR3 nucleotides: TGCAGCGTTGAGTTCCCTAATACGCAGTATTTT. Amino acid sequence: CSVEFPNTQYF. V and J are TRBV29-1 and TRBJ2-3; D gene ambiguous. There are 11 residues in the CDR3. Trimming shortened V by 3 bases and J by 7 bases, and 8 bases separated the two germline ends. The germline V gene has CDR1 SQVTM and CDR2 ANQGSEA.

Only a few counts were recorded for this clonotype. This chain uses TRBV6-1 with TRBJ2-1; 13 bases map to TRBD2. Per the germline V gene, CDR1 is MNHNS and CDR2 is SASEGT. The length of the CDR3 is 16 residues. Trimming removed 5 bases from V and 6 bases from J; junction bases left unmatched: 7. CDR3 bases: TGTGCCAGCAGTCAGTACGGGACTAGCGGGATCAATGAGCAGTTCTTC. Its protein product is CASSQYGTSGINEQFF.

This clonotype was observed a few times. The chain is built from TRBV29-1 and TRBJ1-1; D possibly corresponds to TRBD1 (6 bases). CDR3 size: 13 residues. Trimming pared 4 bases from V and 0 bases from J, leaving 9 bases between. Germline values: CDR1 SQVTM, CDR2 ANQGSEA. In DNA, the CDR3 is TGCAGCGTTGTAGGGGGAATGAACACTGAAGCTTTCTTT. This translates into CSVVGGMNTEAFF.

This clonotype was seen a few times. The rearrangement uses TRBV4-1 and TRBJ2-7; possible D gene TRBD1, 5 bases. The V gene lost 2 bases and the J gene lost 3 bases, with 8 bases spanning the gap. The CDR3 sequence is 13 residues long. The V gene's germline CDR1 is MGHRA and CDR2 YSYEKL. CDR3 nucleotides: TGCGCCAGCAGCCAATTCGACAGCTACGAGCAGTACTTC. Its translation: CASSQFDSYEQYF.

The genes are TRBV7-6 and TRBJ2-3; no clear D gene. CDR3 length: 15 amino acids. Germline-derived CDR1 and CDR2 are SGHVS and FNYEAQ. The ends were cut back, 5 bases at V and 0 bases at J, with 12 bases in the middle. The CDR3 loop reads CASSLTTGSTDTQYF. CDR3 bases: TGTGCCAGCAGCCTCACGACTGGAAGCACAGATACGCAGTATTTT.

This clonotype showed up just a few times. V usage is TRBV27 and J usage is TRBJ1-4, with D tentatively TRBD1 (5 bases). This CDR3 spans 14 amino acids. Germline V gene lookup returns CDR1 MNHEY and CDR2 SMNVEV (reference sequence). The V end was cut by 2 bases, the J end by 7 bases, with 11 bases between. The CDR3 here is CASSLAVGGEKLFF. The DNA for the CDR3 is TGTGCCAGCAGTTTAGCGGTGGGGGGTGAAAAACTGTTTTTT.

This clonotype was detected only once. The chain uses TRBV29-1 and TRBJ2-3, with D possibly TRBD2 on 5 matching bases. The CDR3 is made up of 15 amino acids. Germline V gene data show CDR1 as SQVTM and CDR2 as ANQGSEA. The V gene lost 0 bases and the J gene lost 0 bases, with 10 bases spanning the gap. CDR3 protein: CSVEDGTSSTDTQYF. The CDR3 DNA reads TGCAGCGTTGAAGATGGAACTAGTAGCACAGATACGCAGTATTTT.

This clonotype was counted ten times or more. CDR3 sequence (DNA): TGCGCCAGCAGCGTATTGACTAGCGGGAGGAACGAGCAGTACTTC. It codes for CASSVLTSGRNEQYF. The chain employs TRBV5-1 and TRBJ2-7; TRBD2 matches at 13 bases. V gave up 4 bases and J gave up 5 bases; unmatched junction bases: 6. There are 15 residues in the CDR3. Germline lookup yields CDR1 SGHRS and CDR2 YFSETQ.

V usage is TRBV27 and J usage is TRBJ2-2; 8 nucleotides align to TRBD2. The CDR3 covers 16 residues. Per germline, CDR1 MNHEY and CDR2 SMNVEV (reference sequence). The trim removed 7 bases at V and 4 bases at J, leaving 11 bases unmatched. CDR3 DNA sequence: TGTGCCAGCATCCCACTAGCGGAGATCAGCACCGGGGAGCTGTTTTTT. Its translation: CASIPLAEISTGELFF.

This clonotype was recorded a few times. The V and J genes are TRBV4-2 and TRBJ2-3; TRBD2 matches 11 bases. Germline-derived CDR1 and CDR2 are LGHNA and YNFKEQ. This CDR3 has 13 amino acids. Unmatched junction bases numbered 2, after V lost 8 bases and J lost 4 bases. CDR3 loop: CASVAGGSDTQYF. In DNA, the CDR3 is TGTGCCAGCGTAGCGGGAGGGTCAGATACGCAGTATTTT.

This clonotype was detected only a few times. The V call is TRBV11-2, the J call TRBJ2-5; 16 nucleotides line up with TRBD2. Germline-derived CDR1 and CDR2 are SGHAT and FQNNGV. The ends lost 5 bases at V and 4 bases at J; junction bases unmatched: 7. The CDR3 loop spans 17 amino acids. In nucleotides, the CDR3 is TGTGCCAGCAGCCTGGGACTAGCGGGAGGGGGGCGAGAGACCCAGTACTTC. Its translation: CASSLGLAGGGRETQYF.

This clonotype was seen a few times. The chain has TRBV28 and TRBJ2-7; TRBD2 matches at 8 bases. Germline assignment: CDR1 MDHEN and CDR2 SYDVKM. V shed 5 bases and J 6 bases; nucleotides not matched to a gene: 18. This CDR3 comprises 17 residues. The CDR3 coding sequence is TGTGCCAGCAGTATCCCGTCCCAAGGGACTAGACGGGTCGAGCAGTACTTC. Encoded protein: CASSIPSQGTRRVEQYF.

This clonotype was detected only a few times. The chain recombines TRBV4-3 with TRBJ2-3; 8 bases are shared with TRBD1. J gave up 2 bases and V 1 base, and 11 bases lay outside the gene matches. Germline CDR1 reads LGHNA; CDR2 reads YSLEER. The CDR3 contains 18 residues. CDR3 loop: CASSQVLGQGFFTDTQYF. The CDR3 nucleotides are TGCGCCAGCAGCCAAGTCCTTGGACAGGGCTTTTTCACAGATACGCAGTATTTT.

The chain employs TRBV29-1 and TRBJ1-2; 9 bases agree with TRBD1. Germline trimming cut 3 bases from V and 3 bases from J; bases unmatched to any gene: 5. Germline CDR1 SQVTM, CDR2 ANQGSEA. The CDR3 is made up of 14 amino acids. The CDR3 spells CSVDSRDRDYGYTF. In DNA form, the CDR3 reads TGCAGCGTTGATAGTCGGGACAGGGACTATGGCTACACCTTC.

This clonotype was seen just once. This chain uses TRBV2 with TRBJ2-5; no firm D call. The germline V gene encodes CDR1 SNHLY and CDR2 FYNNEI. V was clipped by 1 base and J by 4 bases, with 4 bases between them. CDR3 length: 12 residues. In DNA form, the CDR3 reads TGTGCCAGCAGTGAAGTGGGAGAGACCCAGTACTTC. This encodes CASSEVGETQYF. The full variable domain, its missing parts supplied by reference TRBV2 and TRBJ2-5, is EPEVTQTPSHQVTQMGQEVILRCVPISNHLYFYWYRQILGQKVEFLVSFYNNEISEKSEIFDDQFSVERPDGSNFTLKIRSTKLEDSAMYFCASSEVGETQYFGPGTRLLVL.

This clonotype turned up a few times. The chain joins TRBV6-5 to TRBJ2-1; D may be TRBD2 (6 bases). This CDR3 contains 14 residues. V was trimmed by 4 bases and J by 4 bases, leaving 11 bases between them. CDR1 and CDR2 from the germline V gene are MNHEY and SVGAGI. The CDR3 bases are TGTGCCAGCAGTTCGGGACTGGAGTACAATGAGCAGTTCTTC. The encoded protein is CASSSGLEYNEQFF.

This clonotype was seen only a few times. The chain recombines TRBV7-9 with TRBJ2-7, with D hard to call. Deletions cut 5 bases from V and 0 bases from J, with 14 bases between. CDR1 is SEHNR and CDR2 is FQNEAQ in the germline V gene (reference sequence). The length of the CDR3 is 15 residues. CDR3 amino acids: CASSHTPGLSYEQYF. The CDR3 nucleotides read TGTGCCAGCAGCCATACTCCGGGCCTCTCCTACGAGCAGTACTTC. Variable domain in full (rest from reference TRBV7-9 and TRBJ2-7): DTGVSQNPRHKITKRGQNVTFRCDPISEHNRLYWYRQTLGQGPEFLTYFQNEAQLEKSRLLSDRFSAERPKGSFSTLEIQRTEQGDSAMYLCASSHTPGLSYEQYFGPGTRLTVT.

CDR3 DNA: TGCAGCGTTAGGGACACAGGAAACATTCAGTACTTC. This sequence encodes CSVRDTGNIQYF. The V call is TRBV29-1, the J call TRBJ2-4; weak D call: TRBD1 (6 bases). CDR1 is SQVTM and CDR2 is ANQGSEA in the germline V gene. This CDR3 comprises 12 residues. Trimming took 5 bases from V and 6 from J, leaving 11 bases between them.

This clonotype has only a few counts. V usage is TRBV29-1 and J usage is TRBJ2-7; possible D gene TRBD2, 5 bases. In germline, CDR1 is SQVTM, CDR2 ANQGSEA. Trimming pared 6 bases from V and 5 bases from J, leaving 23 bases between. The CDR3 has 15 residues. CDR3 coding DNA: TGCAGCGTGCGAGGAGGCGAGGCCTCTGGGAACGAGCAGTACTTC. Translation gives CSVRGGEASGNEQYF.

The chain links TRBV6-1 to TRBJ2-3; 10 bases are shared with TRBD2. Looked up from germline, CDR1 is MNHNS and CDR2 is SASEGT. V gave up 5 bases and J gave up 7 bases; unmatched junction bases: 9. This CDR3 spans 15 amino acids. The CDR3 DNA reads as TGTGCCAGCAGTCCCACCGGGACTAGCGTGAATACGCAGTATTTT. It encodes CASSPTGTSVNTQYF.

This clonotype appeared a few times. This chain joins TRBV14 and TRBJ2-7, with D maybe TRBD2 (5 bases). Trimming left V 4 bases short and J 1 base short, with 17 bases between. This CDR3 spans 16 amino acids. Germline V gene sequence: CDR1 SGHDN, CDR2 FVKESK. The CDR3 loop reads CASSPHWTSISYEQYF. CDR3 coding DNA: TGTGCCAGCAGCCCCCATTGGACTTCTATTTCCTACGAGCAGTACTTC.

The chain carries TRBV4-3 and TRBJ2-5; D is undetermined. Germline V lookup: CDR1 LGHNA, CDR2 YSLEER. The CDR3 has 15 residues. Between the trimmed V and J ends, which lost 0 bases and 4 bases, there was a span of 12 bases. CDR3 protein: CASSQDRAGIETQYF. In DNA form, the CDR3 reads TGCGCCAGCAGCCAAGATCGCGCTGGTATAGAGACCCAGTACTTC.

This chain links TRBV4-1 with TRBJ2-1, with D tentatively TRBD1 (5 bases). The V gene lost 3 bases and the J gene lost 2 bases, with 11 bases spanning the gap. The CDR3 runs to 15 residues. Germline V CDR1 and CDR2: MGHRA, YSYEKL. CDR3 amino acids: CASSHDLGPYNEQFF. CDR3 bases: TGCGCCAGCAGCCATGACCTGGGGCCCTACAATGAGCAGTTCTTC.

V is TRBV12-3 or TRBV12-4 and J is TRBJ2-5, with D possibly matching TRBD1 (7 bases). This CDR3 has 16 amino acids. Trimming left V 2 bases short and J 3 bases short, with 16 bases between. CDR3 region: CASSLRGTAIEETQYF. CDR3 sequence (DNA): TGTGCCAGCAGTTTACGCGGGACAGCAATCGAAGAGACCCAGTACTTC.

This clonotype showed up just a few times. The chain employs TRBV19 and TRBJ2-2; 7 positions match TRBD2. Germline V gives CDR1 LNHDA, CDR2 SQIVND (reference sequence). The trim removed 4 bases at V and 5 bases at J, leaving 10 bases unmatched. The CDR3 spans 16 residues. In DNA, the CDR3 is TGTGCCAGTAGTAGTTGGGAGGGAGATGTAACCGGGGAGCTGTTTTTT. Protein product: CASSSWEGDVTGELFF.

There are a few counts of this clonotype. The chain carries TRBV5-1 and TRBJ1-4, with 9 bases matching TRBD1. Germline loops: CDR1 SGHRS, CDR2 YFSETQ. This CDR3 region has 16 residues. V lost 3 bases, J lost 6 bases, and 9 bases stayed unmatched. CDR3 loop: CASSSGTGPSDEKLFF. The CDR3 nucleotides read TGCGCCAGCAGCTCCGGGACAGGGCCGTCGGATGAAAAACTGTTTTTT.